The 15 T cell receptor beta chains below come from one sample, sequenced in a study of shared clonotypes between healthy human individuals. As defined, naive CD8 cells were CD45RO-negative and positively selected for CCR7, with terminally differentiated effector memory CD45RA+ cells excluded. Clones were read by immunoSEQ multiplex PCR, and TCRdb kept only the in-frame ones, dropping some. This sample yields more than 500,000 clones, of which 85% to 95% are seen a single time; approximately 0.11% belongs to the top ten. What was sequenced was naive CD8+ T cells sorted from blood. Receptors originate from a woman aged 30 to 39 in good health.

This chain links TRBV5-1 with TRBJ2-1, with D uncertain. CDR3 length equals 11 residues. CDR1 is SGHRS and CDR2 is YFSETQ in the germline V gene. V was cut by 0 bases and J by 9 bases, with 4 bases left in between. The CDR3 DNA reads TGCGCCAGCAGCTTGGGTTTTGAGCAGTTCTTC. The encoded protein is CASSLGFEQFF. Using reference TRBV5-1 and TRBJ2-1 for the parts outside the CDR3, the full variable domain is KAGVTQTPRYLIKTRGQQVTLSCSPISGHRSVSWYQQTPGQGLQFLFEYFSETQRNKGNFPGRFSGRQFSNSRSEMNVSTLELGDSALYLCASSLGFEQFFGPGTRLTVL.

J is TRBJ1-1 and V is TRBV27; 7 nucleotides agree with TRBD1. Germline-derived CDR1 and CDR2 are MNHEY and SMNVEV (reference sequence). The V and J ends lost 5 bases and 4 bases, in that order; junction bases with no gene match: 7. This CDR3 comprises 14 residues. CDR3 sequence (DNA): TGTGCCAGCAGTAAAACAGGGGCAGGCACTGAAGCTTTCTTT. It is translated as CASSKTGAGTEAFF.

The chain couples TRBV2 to TRBJ1-1; D possibly corresponds to TRBD1 (5 bases). V dropped 6 bases and J dropped 1 base, with 12 bases sitting between them. The germline V gene encodes CDR1 SNHLY and CDR2 FYNNEI. The CDR3 runs to 14 residues. CDR3 nucleotide sequence: TGTGCCAGCAGGGCGGACATTACGAACACTGAAGCTTTCTTT. Protein: CASRADITNTEAFF.

Regarding this clone: The sample has other DNA sequences that encode this CDR3 too. The rearrangement uses TRBV6-5 and TRBJ1-2; D ambiguous. This CDR3 is built from 13 residues. The V gene's germline CDR1 is MNHEY and CDR2 SVGAGI. V was clipped by 0 bases and J by 2 bases, with 4 bases between them. This CDR3 is CASSYSENYGYTF. In DNA, the CDR3 is TGTGCCAGCAGTTACTCTGAGAACTATGGCTACACCTTC.

The count of this clone is one. The genes are TRBV2 and TRBJ1-1; D is unclear. Germline V gives CDR1 SNHLY, CDR2 FYNNEI. This CDR3 comprises 14 residues. Trimming shortened V by 1 base and J by 4 bases, and 10 bases separated the two germline ends. CDR3 sequence (DNA): TGTGCCAGCAGTGAAGTGTCGTTAGGCACTGAAGCTTTCTTT. This encodes CASSEVSLGTEAFF.

The J gene is TRBJ1-5, the V gene TRBV10-2; 9 nucleotides match TRBD1. There are 14 residues in the CDR3. The junction had 4 bases not matched to a gene; V was cut back by 6 bases and J by 4 bases. Germline V gene lookup returns CDR1 WSHSY and CDR2 SAAADI. CDR3 DNA sequence: TGCGCCAGCAGAGGAGGGACAGGGAATCAGCCCCAGCATTTT. As protein: CASRGGTGNQPQHF.

The V gene is TRBV5-1, the J gene TRBJ2-7, with 7 positions matching TRBD2. This CDR3 has 14 amino acids. After removal of 9 bases from V and 2 bases from J, the junction contained 11 bases not matched to a gene. CDR1 is SGHRS, CDR2 YFSETQ, per germline. Written as DNA, the CDR3 is TGCGCCACCTCCCTGTGGGGGGGGACCTACGAGCAGTACTTC. It translates to CATSLWGGTYEQYF. The full variable domain, in which reference TRBV5-1 and TRBJ2-7 provide the parts outside the CDR3, is KAGVTQTPRYLIKTRGQQVTLSCSPISGHRSVSWYQQTPGQGLQFLFEYFSETQRNKGNFPGRFSGRQFSNSRSEMNVSTLELGDSALYLCATSLWGGTYEQYFGPGTRLTVT.

V usage is TRBV15 and J usage is TRBJ2-1; D not certain. Per the germline V gene, CDR1 is LNHNV and CDR2 is YYDKDF (reference sequence). The CDR3 sequence is 14 residues long. V was trimmed by 0 bases and J by 7 bases, leaving 10 bases between them. CDR3 region: CATSRDPLGNEQFF. CDR3 nucleotide sequence: TGTGCCACCAGCAGAGATCCGCTGGGGAATGAGCAGTTCTTC.

V gene TRBV6-1 combines with J gene TRBJ1-1; D is perhaps TRBD1 (5 bases). This CDR3 has 16 residues. V was trimmed by 2 bases and J by 4 bases, leaving 17 bases between them. Germline-derived CDR1 and CDR2 are MNHNS and SASEGT. Here the CDR3 reads CASSEFFGTAATEAFF. The CDR3, as DNA: TGTGCCAGCAGTGAATTTTTTGGGACGGCCGCCACTGAAGCTTTCTTT.

This chain links TRBV29-1 with TRBJ2-3, with TRBD2 matching over 8 bases. The CDR3 covers 15 residues. CDR1 is SQVTM, CDR2 ANQGSEA, per germline. The V gene end was trimmed by 5 bases and the J gene end by 0 bases; junction bases not matched to a gene: 7. The CDR3 sequence is CSVLPGGASTDTQYF. CDR3 bases: TGCAGCGTTCTGCCCGGGGGGGCTAGCACAGATACGCAGTATTTT.

V usage is TRBV5-4 and J usage is TRBJ2-3, with 7 positions matching TRBD2. CDR1 is SGHNT and CDR2 is YYREEE in the germline V gene (reference sequence). The CDR3 runs to 14 residues. V was clipped by 4 bases and J by 3 bases; unmatched bases: 5. The CDR3: CASSPAGVTDTQYF. DNA for the CDR3: TGTGCCAGCAGCCCCGCGGGGGTTACAGATACGCAGTATTTT.

The chain combines TRBV7-9 with TRBJ2-1, with 14 positions matching TRBD2. Germline V gene lookup returns CDR1 SEHNR and CDR2 FQNEAQ (reference sequence). The CDR3 loop spans 17 amino acids. V was clipped by 5 bases and J by 0 bases; unmatched bases: 3. This CDR3 reads CASSHGTSGSSYNEQFF. The CDR3 DNA reads TGTGCCAGCAGCCACGGGACTAGCGGGAGCTCCTACAATGAGCAGTTCTTC.

V gene TRBV27 combines with J gene TRBJ2-2, with a possible D match to TRBD2 (6 bases). The CDR3 is made up of 13 amino acids. The germline V gene encodes CDR1 MNHEY and CDR2 SMNVEV (reference sequence). V was clipped by 6 bases and J by 4 bases, with 9 bases between them. The CDR3 sequence is CASRGRRTGELFF. The DNA for the CDR3 is TGTGCCAGCAGGGGGAGGCGCACCGGGGAGCTGTTTTTT.

This clone was detected only once. The V call is TRBV27, the J call TRBJ2-7; tentative D call: TRBD2 (5 bases). From germline, CDR1 is MNHEY and CDR2 SMNVEV (reference sequence). The V end lost 8 bases, the J end lost 3 bases, and 8 bases lay between the germline ends. CDR3 length: 11 amino acids. CDR3 region: CASGSLYEQYF. CDR3 bases: TGTGCCAGCGGGAGCCTCTACGAGCAGTACTTC.

This clone was seen just once. The chain couples TRBV6-1 to TRBJ1-2; no firm D call. The CDR3 contains 15 residues. Germline V CDR1 and CDR2: MNHNS, SASEGT. The germline V and J ends were trimmed by 2 bases and 8 bases, with 18 bases remaining between them. CDR3 coding DNA: TGTGCCAGCAGTGAAATGGCGGCCTGGGGTGAGGGCTACACCTTC. Amino acid sequence: CASSEMAAWGEGYTF.